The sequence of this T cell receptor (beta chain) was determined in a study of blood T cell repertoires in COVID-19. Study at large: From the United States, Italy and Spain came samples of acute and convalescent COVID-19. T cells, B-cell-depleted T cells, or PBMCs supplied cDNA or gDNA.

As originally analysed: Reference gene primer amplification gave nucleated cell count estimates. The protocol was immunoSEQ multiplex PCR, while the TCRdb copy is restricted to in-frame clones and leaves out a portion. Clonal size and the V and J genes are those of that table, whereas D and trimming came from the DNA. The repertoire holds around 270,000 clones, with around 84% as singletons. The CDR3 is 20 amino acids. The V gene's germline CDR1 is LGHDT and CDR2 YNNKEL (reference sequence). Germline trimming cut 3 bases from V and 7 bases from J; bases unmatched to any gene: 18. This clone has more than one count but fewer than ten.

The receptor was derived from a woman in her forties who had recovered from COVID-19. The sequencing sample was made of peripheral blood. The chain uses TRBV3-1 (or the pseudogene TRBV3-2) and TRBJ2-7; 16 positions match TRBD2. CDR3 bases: TGTGCCAGCAGCCATGGACTCCCGGGACTAGCGGGGGGGCGGTTTCGGGAGCAGTACTTC. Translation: CASSHGLPGLAGGRFREQYF.